This TCR beta chain was recorded in a study of CD8 T cells in ankylosing spondylitis (dated by TCRdb to about 2017). Turning to the overall study: To find TCR variants linked to disease, the study profiled T cell receptor beta repertoires in ankylosing spondylitis patients and healthy donors. The full study cohort was made up of under 30 ankylosing spondylitis patients and some 100 healthy donors. Peripheral blood samples were taken, and synovial fluid was additionally collected from ankylosing spondylitis patients.

These reads were obtained on an Illumina HiSeq 2500. Quantitative 5'-RACE with molecular barcodes was used to prepare TCR beta libraries. Processing in the source paper ran as follows. To identify disease-linked TCR variants, a new computational method was used, one built on a probabilistic model of VDJ rearrangement. TCRdb reworked the public reads: Q25 trimming with fastp, MiXCR clone assembly, productive beta chains retained. CDR3 protein sequences are deduplicated, and each keeps its most common genes and DNA. Clone size and V and J calls follow TCRdb, not the original study. A total of some 120,000 distinct CDR3 sequences appear in this sample, 12% to 15% of them only once. The ten largest account for 2.5% to 3.5% of the sample. In this sample, this clonotype turned up many times. Its antigen remains undetermined. There are no base qualities to consult, and no much larger clone falls within one base.

The CDR3, from cysteine to phenylalanine, totals 13 residues. Of all the DNA, just the CDR3 is kept, 39 bases in frame from base 1. The V end loses 6 bases and the J end loses 7 bases, and a stretch of 13 bases separates them. The full study reports these points: The disease-linked clones had a CD8+ phenotype and were found at relatively low frequencies in peripheral blood. Significant enrichment of the disease-linked clones was reported in matched synovial fluid samples from ankylosing spondylitis patients. Some TCR beta motif variants had previously been reported in synovial fluid and blood of reactive arthritis patients, which suggested common disease-initiation mechanisms. Blood from ankylosing spondylitis patients appeared to be characterized by a TCR beta motif made up of under ten highly homologous amino acid variants.

The chain is encoded by TRBV12-3 or TRBV12-4 joined to TRBJ2-1; TRBD2 is a possible D gene, resting on 5 matching bases. The sequenced material came from blood, either unsorted or a sorted T cell fraction (not recorded which). The TCR comes from a female donor with ankylosing spondylitis or in good health (not recorded which). The DNA reads TGTGCCAGCAGCCGAGGGTTCAGGAATGAGCAGTTCTTC. It codes for CASSRGFRNEQFF.